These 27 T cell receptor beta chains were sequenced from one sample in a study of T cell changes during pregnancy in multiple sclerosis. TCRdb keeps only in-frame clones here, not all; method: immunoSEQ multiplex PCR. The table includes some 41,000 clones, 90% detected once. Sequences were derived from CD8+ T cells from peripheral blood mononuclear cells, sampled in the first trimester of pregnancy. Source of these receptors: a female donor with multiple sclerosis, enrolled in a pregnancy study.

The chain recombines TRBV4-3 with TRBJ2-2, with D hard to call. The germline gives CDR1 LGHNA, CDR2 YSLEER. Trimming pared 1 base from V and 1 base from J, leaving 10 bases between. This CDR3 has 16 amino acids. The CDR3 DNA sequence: TGCGCCAGCAGCCAAGGGAGATACAAGAACACCGGGGAGCTGTTTTTT. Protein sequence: CASSQGRYKNTGELFF.

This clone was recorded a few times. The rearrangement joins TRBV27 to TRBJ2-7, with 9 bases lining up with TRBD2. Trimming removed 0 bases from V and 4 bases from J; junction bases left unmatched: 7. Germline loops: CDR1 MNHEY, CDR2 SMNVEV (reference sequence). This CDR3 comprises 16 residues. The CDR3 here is CASSLSWREGRYEQYF. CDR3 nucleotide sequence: TGTGCCAGCAGTTTATCCTGGCGGGAGGGCCGGTACGAGCAGTACTTC.

CDR3 loop: CASSEYEAQYF. CDR3 nucleotide sequence: TGCGCCAGCAGTGAGTATGAGGCGCAGTATTTT. The chain combines TRBV10-1 with TRBJ2-3; D not resolved. The CDR3 is 11 residues long. The germline V gene encodes CDR1 WNHNN and CDR2 SYGVQD (reference sequence). Trimming removed 1 base from V and 10 bases from J, with 6 bases in between.

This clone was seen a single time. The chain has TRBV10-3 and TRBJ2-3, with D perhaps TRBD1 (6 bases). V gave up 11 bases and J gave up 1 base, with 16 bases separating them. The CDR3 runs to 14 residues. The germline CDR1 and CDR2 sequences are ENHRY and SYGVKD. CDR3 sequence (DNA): TGTGCCGGGGGCCTCGATCGGGGCACAGATACGCAGTATTTT. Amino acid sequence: CAGGLDRGTDTQYF.

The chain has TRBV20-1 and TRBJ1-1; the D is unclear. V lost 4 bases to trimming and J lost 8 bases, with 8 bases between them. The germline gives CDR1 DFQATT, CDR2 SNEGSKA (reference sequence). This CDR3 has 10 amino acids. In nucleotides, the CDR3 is TGCAGTGCTACGGGGAGGGAAGCTTTCTTT. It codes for CSATGREAFF.

The CDR3 DNA sequence: TGTGCCAGCAACGAGCGGGGGCTAGCCAAAAACATTCAGTACTTC. It encodes CASNERGLAKNIQYF. This sequence joins TRBV6-5 and TRBJ2-4; TRBD2 matches at 8 bases. CDR1 and CDR2 (germline): MNHEY, SVGAGI. The CDR3 is made up of 15 amino acids. V was pared by 7 bases and J by 0 bases, with 5 bases of the junction left unmatched.

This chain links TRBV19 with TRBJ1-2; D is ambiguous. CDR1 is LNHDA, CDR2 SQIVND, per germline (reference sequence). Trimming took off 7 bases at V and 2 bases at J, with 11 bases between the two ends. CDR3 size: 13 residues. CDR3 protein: CASMVAVNYGYTF. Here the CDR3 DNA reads TGTGCCAGTATGGTGGCTGTAAACTATGGCTACACCTTC.

DNA for the CDR3: TGTGCCAGCAGCCCGTCGGGACTAGCGAGGGAGACCCAGTACTTC. Translating gives CASSPSGLARETQYF. V usage is TRBV27 and J usage is TRBJ2-5, with 10 nucleotides matching TRBD2. The V gene's germline CDR1 is MNHEY and CDR2 SMNVEV (reference sequence). There are 15 residues in the CDR3. The ends lost 6 bases at V and 5 bases at J; junction bases unmatched: 9.

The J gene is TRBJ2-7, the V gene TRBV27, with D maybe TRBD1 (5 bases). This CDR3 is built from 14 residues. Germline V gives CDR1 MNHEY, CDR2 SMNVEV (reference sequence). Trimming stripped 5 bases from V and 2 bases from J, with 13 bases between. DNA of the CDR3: TGTGCCAGCAGTCTGACAGCCTATCCCTACGAGCAGTACTTC. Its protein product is CASSLTAYPYEQYF.

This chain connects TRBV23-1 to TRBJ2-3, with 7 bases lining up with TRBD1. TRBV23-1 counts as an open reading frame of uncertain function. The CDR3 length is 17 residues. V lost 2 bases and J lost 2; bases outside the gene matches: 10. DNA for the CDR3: TGCGCCAGCAGTCAACCCCGACAGGGCCTACCCACAGATACGCAGTATTTT. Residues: CASSQPRQGLPTDTQYF.

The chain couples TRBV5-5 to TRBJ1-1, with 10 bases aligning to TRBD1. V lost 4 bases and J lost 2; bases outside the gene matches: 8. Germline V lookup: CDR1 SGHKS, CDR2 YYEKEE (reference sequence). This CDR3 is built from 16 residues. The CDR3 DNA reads TGTGCCAGCAGCCCCGGGACAGGGGCTGGCAACACTGAAGCTTTCTTT. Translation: CASSPGTGAGNTEAFF.

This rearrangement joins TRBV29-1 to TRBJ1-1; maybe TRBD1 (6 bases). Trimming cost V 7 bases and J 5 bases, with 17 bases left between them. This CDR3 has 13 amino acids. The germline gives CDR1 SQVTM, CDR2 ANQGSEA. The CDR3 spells CSAWDPGDTEAFF. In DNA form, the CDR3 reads TGCAGCGCTTGGGACCCAGGGGATACTGAAGCTTTCTTT.

CDR3 sequence: CASSGDRTYNEQFF. CDR3 DNA sequence: TGTGCCAGCAGTGGGGACAGGACTTACAATGAGCAGTTCTTC. The gene calls are TRBV9 and TRBJ2-1, with 8 bases that match TRBD1. Per germline, CDR1 SGDLS and CDR2 YYNGEE. Losses at the gene ends were 5 bases for V and 4 bases for J; bases not matched to a gene: 5. The CDR3 is made up of 14 amino acids.

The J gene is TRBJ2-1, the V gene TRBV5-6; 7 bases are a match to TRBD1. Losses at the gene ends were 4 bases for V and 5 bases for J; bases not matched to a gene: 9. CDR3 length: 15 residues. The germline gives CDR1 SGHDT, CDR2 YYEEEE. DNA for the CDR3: TGTGCCAGCAGCGTCGGGACAGCGAGTCACAATGAGCAGTTCTTC. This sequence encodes CASSVGTASHNEQFF.

CDR3 DNA sequence: TGTGCCAGCAGCCCGACAGGGAGTAAGAACACCGGGGAGCTGTTTTTT. This gives the protein CASSPTGSKNTGELFF. The chain uses TRBV7-9 and TRBJ2-2; 7 bases line up with TRBD1. CDR3 length: 16 residues. Germline lookup yields CDR1 SEHNR and CDR2 FQNEAQ (reference sequence). The junction had 7 bases not matched to a gene; V was cut back by 5 bases and J by 1 base.

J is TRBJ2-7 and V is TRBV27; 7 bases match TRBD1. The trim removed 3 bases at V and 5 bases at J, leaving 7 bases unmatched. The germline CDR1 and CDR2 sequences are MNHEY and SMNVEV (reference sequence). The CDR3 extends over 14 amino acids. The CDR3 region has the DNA TGTGCCAGCAGTTTGGCCGAGACAGGGAACGAGCAGTACTTC. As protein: CASSLAETGNEQYF.

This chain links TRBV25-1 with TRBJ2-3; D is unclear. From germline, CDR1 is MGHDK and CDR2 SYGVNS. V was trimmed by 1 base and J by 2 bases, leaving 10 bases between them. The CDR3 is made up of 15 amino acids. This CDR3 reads CASSELAQFTDTQYF. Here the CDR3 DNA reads TGTGCCAGCAGTGAATTGGCACAGTTCACAGATACGCAGTATTTT.

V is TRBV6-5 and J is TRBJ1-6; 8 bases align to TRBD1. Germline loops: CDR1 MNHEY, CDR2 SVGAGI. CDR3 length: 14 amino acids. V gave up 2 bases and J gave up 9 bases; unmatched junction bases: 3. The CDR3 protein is CASSYGQGASPLHF. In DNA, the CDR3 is TGTGCCAGCAGTTACGGACAGGGAGCTTCACCCCTCCACTTT.

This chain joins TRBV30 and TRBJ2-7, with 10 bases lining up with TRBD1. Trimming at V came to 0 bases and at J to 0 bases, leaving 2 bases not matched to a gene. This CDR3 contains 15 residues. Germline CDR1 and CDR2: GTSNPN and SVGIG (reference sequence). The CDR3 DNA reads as TGTGCCTGGAGTGTATGGACAGGGGGCTCCTACGAGCAGTACTTC. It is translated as CAWSVWTGGSYEQYF.

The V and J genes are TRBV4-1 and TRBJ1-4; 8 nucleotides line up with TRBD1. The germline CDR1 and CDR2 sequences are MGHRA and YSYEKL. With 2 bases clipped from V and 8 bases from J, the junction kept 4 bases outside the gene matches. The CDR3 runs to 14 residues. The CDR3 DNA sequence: TGCGCCAGCAGCCAAACAGGGGGAGAGGAAAAACTGTTTTTT. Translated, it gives CASSQTGGEEKLFF.

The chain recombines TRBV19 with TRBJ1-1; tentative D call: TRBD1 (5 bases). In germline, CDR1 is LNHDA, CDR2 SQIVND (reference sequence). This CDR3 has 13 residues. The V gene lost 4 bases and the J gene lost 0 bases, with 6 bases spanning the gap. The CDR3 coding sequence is TGTGCCAGTAGTACAGGGTTGAACACTGAAGCTTTCTTT. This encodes CASSTGLNTEAFF. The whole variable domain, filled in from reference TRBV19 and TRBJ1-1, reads DGGITQSPKYLFRKEGQNVTLSCEQNLNHDAMYWYRQDPGQGLRLIYYSQIVNDFQKGDIAEGYSVSREKKESFPLTVTSAQKNPTAFYLCASSTGLNTEAFFGQGTRLTVV.

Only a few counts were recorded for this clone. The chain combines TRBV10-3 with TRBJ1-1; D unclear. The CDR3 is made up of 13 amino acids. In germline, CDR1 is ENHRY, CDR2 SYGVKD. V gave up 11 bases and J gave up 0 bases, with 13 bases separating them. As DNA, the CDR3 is TGTGCCGCGCAGGAGGAAATGAACACTGAAGCTTTCTTT. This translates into CAAQEEMNTEAFF.

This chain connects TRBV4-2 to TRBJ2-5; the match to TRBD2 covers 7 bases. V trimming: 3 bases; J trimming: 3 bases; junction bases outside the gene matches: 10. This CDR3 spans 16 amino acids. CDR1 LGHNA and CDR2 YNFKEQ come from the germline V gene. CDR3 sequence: CASSHLLADSKETQYF. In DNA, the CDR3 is TGTGCCAGCAGCCACCTTCTAGCGGACTCGAAAGAGACCCAGTACTTC.

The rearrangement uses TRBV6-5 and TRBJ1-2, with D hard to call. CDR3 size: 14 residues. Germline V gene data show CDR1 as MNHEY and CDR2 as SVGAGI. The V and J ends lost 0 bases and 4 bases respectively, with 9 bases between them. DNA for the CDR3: TGTGCCAGCAGTTACTCTGCAGGACTCTATGGCTACACCTTC. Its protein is CASSYSAGLYGYTF.

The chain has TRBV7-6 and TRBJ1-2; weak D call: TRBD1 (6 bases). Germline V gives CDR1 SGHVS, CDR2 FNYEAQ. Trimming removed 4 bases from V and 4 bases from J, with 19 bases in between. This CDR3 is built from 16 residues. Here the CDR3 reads CASSSEATGQPYGYTF. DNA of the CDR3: TGTGCCAGCAGCTCAGAGGCAACAGGGCAGCCCTATGGCTACACCTTC.

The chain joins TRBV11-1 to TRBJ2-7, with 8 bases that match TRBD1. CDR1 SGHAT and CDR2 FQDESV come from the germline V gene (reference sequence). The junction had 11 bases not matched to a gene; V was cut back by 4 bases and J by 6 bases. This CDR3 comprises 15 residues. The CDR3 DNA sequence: TGTGCCAGCAGCTATCCTGGGACAGGAGGACGCGAGCAGTACTTC. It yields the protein CASSYPGTGGREQYF.

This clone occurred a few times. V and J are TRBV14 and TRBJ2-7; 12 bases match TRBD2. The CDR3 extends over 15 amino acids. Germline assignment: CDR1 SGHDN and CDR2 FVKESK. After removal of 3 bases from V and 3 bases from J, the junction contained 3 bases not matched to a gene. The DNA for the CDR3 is TGTGCCAGCAGCCAGGGGACTAGCGGGTTCTACGAGCAGTACTTC. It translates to CASSQGTSGFYEQYF.